This passage covers 22 T cell receptor beta chains from one sample sequenced in a study of OX40 agonist ivuxolimab in advanced cancers. Generated by immunoSEQ multiplex PCR, the TCRdb table keeps only in-frame clones and is missing some. The data show 60,000 to 65,000 clones, 75% to 95% seen once. The sequencing here drew on CD4+ or CD8+ T cells sorted from blood, taken in a trial of the OX40 agonist ivuxolimab. These receptors were collected from an adult with an advanced solid tumor such as melanoma, head and neck, liver or kidney cancer.

The chain links TRBV23-1 to TRBJ2-3, with 7 bases matching TRBD2. TRBV23-1 carries the ORF label, with uncertain function. This CDR3 is 14 amino acids long. The V segment lost 10 bases and the J segment 2 bases; nucleotides outside the gene matches: 9. The CDR3 bases are TGCGCCAACCCTAGCGGCCCTAACACAGATACGCAGTATTTT. Its translation is CANPSGPNTDTQYF.

The CDR3 nucleotides read TGTGCCAGCAGCGTAGGGTTTCAGGGGACTAATGAAAAACTGTTTTTT. It translates to CASSVGFQGTNEKLFF. The chain joins TRBV9 to TRBJ1-4; perhaps TRBD1 as D (6 bases). CDR1 and CDR2 (germline): SGDLS, YYNGEE. Trimming took 0 bases from V and 2 from J, leaving 11 bases between them. The CDR3 has 16 residues.

The genes are TRBV19 and TRBJ1-5; TRBD1 might be the D (5 bases). Germline V lookup: CDR1 LNHDA, CDR2 SQIVND (reference sequence). V was trimmed by 7 bases and J by 0 bases, leaving 10 bases between them. CDR3 size: 14 residues. The chain's CDR3 is CASTADSSNQPQHF. The CDR3 DNA follows: TGTGCCAGTACAGCTGACAGTAGCAATCAGCCCCAGCATTTT.

The chain has TRBV23-1 and TRBJ1-1; 10 bases match TRBD1. TRBV23-1 carries the ORF label, with uncertain function. This CDR3 has 15 amino acids. After removal of 2 bases from V and 2 bases from J, the junction contained 2 bases not matched to a gene. The CDR3, as DNA: TGCGCCAGCAGTCAAGCGACAGGGGGCAACACTGAAGCTTTCTTT. This translates into CASSQATGGNTEAFF.

This chain uses TRBV7-2 with TRBJ1-4; perhaps TRBD1 as D (6 bases). Looked up from germline, CDR1 is SGHTA and CDR2 is FQGNSA. V lost 5 bases, J lost 5 bases, and 12 bases lay in between. This CDR3 has 14 amino acids. The CDR3 loop reads CASSVQGSNEKLFF. CDR3 nucleotide sequence: TGTGCCAGCAGCGTACAGGGATCCAATGAAAAACTGTTTTTT.

The chain uses TRBV7-2 and TRBJ2-7; D unresolved. Germline CDR1 is SGHTA and CDR2 is FQGNSA. Trimming shortened V by 2 bases and J by 6 bases, and 17 bases separated the two germline ends. The CDR3 spans 15 residues. The CDR3 reads CASSLNSYGLGEQYF. The CDR3 DNA sequence: TGTGCCAGCAGCTTAAATAGCTACGGGTTGGGCGAGCAGTACTTC.

V is TRBV5-1 and J is TRBJ1-1; possible D gene TRBD1, 5 bases. CDR3 length: 15 amino acids. Germline CDR1 SGHRS, CDR2 YFSETQ. Trimming shortened V by 7 bases and J by 3 bases, and 19 bases separated the two germline ends. CDR3 residues: CASSQARGRDTEAFF. Written as DNA, the CDR3 is TGCGCCAGCTCTCAGGCAAGGGGACGAGACACTGAAGCTTTCTTT.

V and J are TRBV6-1 and TRBJ2-1, with TRBD1 as a possible D gene (6 bases). Germline V gene data show CDR1 as MNHNS and CDR2 as SASEGT. V gave up 0 bases and J gave up 4 bases, with 10 bases separating them. This CDR3 spans 15 amino acids. The CDR3 DNA reads as TGTGCCAGCAGTGAAGCGTTGCAGGGGTACAATGAGCAGTTCTTC. It encodes CASSEALQGYNEQFF.

CDR3 amino acids: CASSILAGGSETQYF. The CDR3 DNA is TGTGCCAGCAGCATACTAGCGGGAGGTTCAGAGACCCAGTACTTC. The chain carries TRBV7-2 and TRBJ2-5, with 12 bases aligning to TRBD2. CDR1 and CDR2 (germline): SGHTA, FQGNSA. The CDR3 extends over 15 amino acids. Trimming removed 5 bases from V and 4 bases from J; junction bases left unmatched: 5.

The chain combines TRBV11-2 with TRBJ2-7; D gene ambiguous. This CDR3 comprises 14 residues. Germline V gives CDR1 SGHAT, CDR2 FQNNGV. Trimming left V 5 bases short and J 3 bases short, with 14 bases between. The CDR3 is CASSPTGPGYEQYF. The DNA for the CDR3 is TGTGCCAGCAGCCCCACCGGGCCTGGCTACGAGCAGTACTTC.

The chain carries TRBV5-1 and TRBJ1-3, with D uncertain. Looked up from germline, CDR1 is SGHRS and CDR2 is YFSETQ. This CDR3 has 14 residues. V was pared by 4 bases and J by 1 base, with 9 bases between. CDR3 sequence reads: CASSPSGSGNTIYF. The CDR3 DNA reads as TGCGCCAGCAGCCCTTCGGGGTCTGGAAACACCATATATTTT.

The V and J genes are TRBV15 and TRBJ2-7; the D is unclear. The germline V gene encodes CDR1 LNHNV and CDR2 YYDKDF (reference sequence). V lost 0 bases and J lost 4, with 13 bases in between. This CDR3 has 15 residues. This CDR3 reads CATSRDRTSWYEQYF. In DNA, the CDR3 is TGTGCCACCAGCAGAGATAGGACCTCTTGGTACGAGCAGTACTTC.

This rearrangement joins TRBV10-1 to TRBJ2-2, with D possibly matching TRBD2 (6 bases). The germline V and J ends were trimmed by 11 bases and 7 bases, with 11 bases remaining between them. The CDR3 loop spans 11 amino acids. Germline V gene sequence: CDR1 WNHNN, CDR2 SYGVQD (reference sequence). CDR3 region: CAAGRLGELFF. CDR3 DNA: TGCGCCGCGGGGCGACTCGGGGAGCTGTTTTTT.

J is TRBJ2-7 and V is TRBV29-1, with 12 nucleotides matching TRBD1. V was pared by 7 bases and J by 5 bases, with 6 bases of the junction left unmatched. CDR3 length: 13 residues. Germline values: CDR1 SQVTM, CDR2 ANQGSEA. The CDR3 protein is CSGAGTGGHEQYF. The CDR3 DNA reads as TGCAGCGGTGCCGGGACAGGGGGCCACGAGCAGTACTTC.

The chain carries TRBV7-2 and TRBJ2-5; TRBD2 matches 9 bases. With V trimmed by 3 bases and J by 4 bases, 9 bases remained unmatched. The CDR3 runs 16 residues. Germline CDR1 reads SGHTA; CDR2 reads FQGNSA. The CDR3 DNA reads TGTGCCAGCAGCTTTACTAGCGGGTGGGGGGTAGAGACCCAGTACTTC. Translation gives CASSFTSGWGVETQYF.

The V call is TRBV30, the J call TRBJ1-2, with a tentative D call TRBD1 (5 bases). Trimming shortened V by 0 bases and J by 2 bases, and 7 bases separated the two germline ends. Germline V gives CDR1 GTSNPN, CDR2 SVGIG (reference sequence). The CDR3 totals 13 residues. The CDR3 coding sequence is TGTGCCTGGAGTGTTGCAGGGAACTATGGCTACACCTTC. This translates into CAWSVAGNYGYTF.

The chain has TRBV5-6 and TRBJ1-2; D is undetermined. Germline V CDR1 and CDR2: SGHDT, YYEEEE. This CDR3 region has 13 residues. The V gene lost 4 bases and the J gene lost 7 bases, with 14 bases spanning the gap. The CDR3 region is CASSPTPGGGYTF. The CDR3 nucleotides are TGTGCCAGCAGCCCAACCCCTGGCGGTGGCTACACCTTC.

The V gene is TRBV25-1, the J gene TRBJ1-3; D might be TRBD1 (6 bases). CDR1 MGHDK and CDR2 SYGVNS come from the germline V gene. V lost 3 bases and J lost 0, with 9 bases in between. The CDR3 runs to 15 residues. CDR3 coding DNA: TGTGCCAGCAGTGACCCGACAGGCTCTGGAAACACCATATATTTT. As protein: CASSDPTGSGNTIYF.

V is TRBV6-5 and J is TRBJ2-7; possible D gene TRBD1, 6 bases. With 0 bases removed from V and 3 bases from J, the gap between germline ends came to 12 bases. Germline assignment: CDR1 MNHEY and CDR2 SVGAGI. There are 15 residues in the CDR3. The CDR3 protein is CASSYSATGFYEQYF. The CDR3 nucleotides read TGTGCCAGCAGTTACTCTGCGACAGGATTCTACGAGCAGTACTTC.

J is TRBJ1-4 and V is TRBV19; D is unresolved. In germline, CDR1 is LNHDA, CDR2 SQIVND (reference sequence). The V and J ends lost 6 bases and 3 bases respectively, with 8 bases between them. The CDR3 has 13 amino acids. In nucleotides, the CDR3 is TGTGCCAGTAGGAGAGCAGCTAATGAAAAACTGTTTTTT. As protein: CASRRAANEKLFF. The full variable domain, completed using reference TRBV19 and TRBJ1-4, is DGGITQSPKYLFRKEGQNVTLSCEQNLNHDAMYWYRQDPGQGLRLIYYSQIVNDFQKGDIAEGYSVSREKKESFPLTVTSAQKNPTAFYLCASRRAANEKLFFGSGTQLSVL.

The chain uses TRBV6-4 and TRBJ2-1; no reliable D call. The CDR3 runs to 18 residues. Trimming took 0 bases from V and 2 from J, leaving 17 bases between them. CDR1 and CDR2 from the germline V gene are MRHNA and SNTAGT. DNA of the CDR3: TGTGCCAGCAGTGACTCGGAGTCTCGGGCCGGCGCCTACAATGAGCAGTTCTTC. Protein product: CASSDSESRAGAYNEQFF.

V and J are TRBV5-1 and TRBJ2-3, with 11 bases matching TRBD2. V lost 2 bases, J lost 1 base, and 3 bases stayed unmatched. Germline V CDR1 and CDR2: SGHRS, YFSETQ. The CDR3 sequence is 16 residues long. The CDR3, as DNA: TGCGCCAGCAGCTTCATAGCGGGAGGGCGCACAGATACGCAGTATTTT. Translating it yields CASSFIAGGRTDTQYF.